This TCR beta chain was identified in a study of T cell responses to AZD1222 COVID-19 vaccine. Study-wide results and limits: Possibly, clonal diversity was underestimated; donors were largely white British and included more females. Only a handful of AZD1222 recipients, more than five in all, had baseline seropositivity. Recipients of two AZD1222 doses showed rising Spike-specific TCR breadth and depth. There were vaccine-associated CD4 TCRs across spike, dominant at 160-218 and 743-854.

Germline CDR1 LGHDT, CDR2 YNNKEL (reference sequence). This CDR3 comprises 13 residues. V was clipped by 8 bases and J by 6 bases; unmatched bases: 6. The method was immunoSEQ multiplex PCR; TCRdb's version includes in-frame clones alone and lacks a portion of them. The sample has 150,000 to 190,000 clones, 70% to 90% seen once. Notes on this clone: The antigen is undetermined.

This chain links TRBV3-1 (or the pseudogene TRBV3-2) with TRBJ2-2, with TRBD1 matching over 7 bases. This clonotype originated in an adult who had recovered from COVID-19. The material sequenced was peripheral blood, taken after recovery from COVID-19. The CDR3 here is CASRLGTAGELFF. CDR3 nucleotide sequence: TGTGCCAGCCGCTTAGGGACAGCCGGGGAGCTGTTTTTT.